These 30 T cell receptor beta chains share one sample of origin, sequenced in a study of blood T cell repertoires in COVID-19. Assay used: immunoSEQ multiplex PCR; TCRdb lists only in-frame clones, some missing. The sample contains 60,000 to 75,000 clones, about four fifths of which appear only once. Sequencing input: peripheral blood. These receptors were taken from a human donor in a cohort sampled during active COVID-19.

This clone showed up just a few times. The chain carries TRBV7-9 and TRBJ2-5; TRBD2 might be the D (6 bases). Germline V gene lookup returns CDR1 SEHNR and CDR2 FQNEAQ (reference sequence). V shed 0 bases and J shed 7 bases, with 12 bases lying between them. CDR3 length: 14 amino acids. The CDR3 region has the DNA TGTGCCAGCAGCTTAGCCACGCTCGGGGGGACCCAGTACTTC. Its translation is CASSLATLGGTQYF.

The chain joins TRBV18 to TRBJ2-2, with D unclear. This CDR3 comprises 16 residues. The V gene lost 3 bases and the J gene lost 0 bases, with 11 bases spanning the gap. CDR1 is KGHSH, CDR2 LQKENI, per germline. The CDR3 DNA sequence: TGTGCCAGCTCACCGCTCGAGGTTGCGAACACCGGGGAGCTGTTTTTT. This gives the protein CASSPLEVANTGELFF.

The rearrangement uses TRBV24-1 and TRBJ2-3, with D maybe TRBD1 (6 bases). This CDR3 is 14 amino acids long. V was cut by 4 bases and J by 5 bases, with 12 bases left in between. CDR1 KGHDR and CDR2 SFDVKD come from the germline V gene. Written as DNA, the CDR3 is TGTGCCACCAGTGACAGGACAGTACAAGATACGCAGTATTTT. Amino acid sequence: CATSDRTVQDTQYF.

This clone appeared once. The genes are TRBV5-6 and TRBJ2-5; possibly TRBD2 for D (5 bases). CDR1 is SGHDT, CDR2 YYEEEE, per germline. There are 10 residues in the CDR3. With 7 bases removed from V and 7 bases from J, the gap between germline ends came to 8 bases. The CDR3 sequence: CASGEGTQYF. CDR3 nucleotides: TGTGCCAGCGGCGAGGGGACCCAGTACTTC. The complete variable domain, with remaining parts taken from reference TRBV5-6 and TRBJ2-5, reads DAGVTQSPTHLIKTRGQQVTLRCSPKSGHDTVSWYQQALGQGPQFIFQYYEEEERQRGNFPDRFSGHQFPNYSSELNVNALLLGDSALYLCASGEGTQYFGPGTRLLVL.

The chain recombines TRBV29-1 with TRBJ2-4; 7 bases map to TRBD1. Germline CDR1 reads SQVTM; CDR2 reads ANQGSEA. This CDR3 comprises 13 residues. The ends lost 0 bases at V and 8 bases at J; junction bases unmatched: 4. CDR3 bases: TGCAGCGTTGAAGAGGACAGGAACCACATTCAGTACTTC. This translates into CSVEEDRNHIQYF.

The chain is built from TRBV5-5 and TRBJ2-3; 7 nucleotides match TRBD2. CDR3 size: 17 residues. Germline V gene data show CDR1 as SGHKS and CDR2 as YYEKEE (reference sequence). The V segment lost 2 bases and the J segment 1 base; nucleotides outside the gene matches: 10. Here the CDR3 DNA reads TGTGCCAGCAGCTTAACCGCCTATACTAGCGGCACAGATACGCAGTATTTT. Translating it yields CASSLTAYTSGTDTQYF.

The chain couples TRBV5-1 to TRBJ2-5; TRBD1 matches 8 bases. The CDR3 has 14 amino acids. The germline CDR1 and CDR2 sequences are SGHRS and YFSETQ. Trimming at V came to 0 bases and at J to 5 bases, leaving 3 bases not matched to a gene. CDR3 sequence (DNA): TGCGCCAGCAGCTTGGCAGGGGGCGCGGAGACCCAGTACTTC. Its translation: CASSLAGGAETQYF.

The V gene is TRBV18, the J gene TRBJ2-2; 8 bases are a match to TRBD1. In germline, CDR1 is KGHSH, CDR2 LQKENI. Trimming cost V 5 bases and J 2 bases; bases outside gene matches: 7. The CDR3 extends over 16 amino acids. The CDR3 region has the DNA TGTGCCAGCTCATATGACAGGGGTCTTAACACCGGGGAGCTGTTTTTT. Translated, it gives CASSYDRGLNTGELFF. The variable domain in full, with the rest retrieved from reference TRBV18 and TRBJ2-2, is NAGVMQNPRHLVRRRGQEARLRCSPMKGHSHVYWYRQLPEEGLKFMVYLQKENIIDESGMPKERFSAEFPKEGPSILRIQQVVRGDSAAYFCASSYDRGLNTGELFFGEGSRLTVL.

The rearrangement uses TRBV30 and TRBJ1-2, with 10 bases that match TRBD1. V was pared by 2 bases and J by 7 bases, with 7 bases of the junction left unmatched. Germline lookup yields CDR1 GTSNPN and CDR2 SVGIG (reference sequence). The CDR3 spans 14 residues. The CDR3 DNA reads TGTGCCTGGAGTCGGGACAGGGGCGGGCCTGGCTACACCTTC. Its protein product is CAWSRDRGGPGYTF.

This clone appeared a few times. CDR3 protein: CASMVRYTDTQYF. In DNA form, the CDR3 reads TGTGCCAGCATGGTCAGGTACACAGATACGCAGTATTTT. The rearrangement joins TRBV2 to TRBJ2-3; D not certain. V was clipped by 7 bases and J by 2 bases, with 10 bases between them. Germline loops: CDR1 SNHLY, CDR2 FYNNEI. The CDR3 length is 13 residues. Drawing the rest from reference TRBV2 and TRBJ2-3, the complete variable domain is EPEVTQTPSHQVTQMGQEVILRCVPISNHLYFYWYRQILGQKVEFLVSFYNNEISEKSEIFDDQFSVERPDGSNFTLKIRSTKLEDSAMYFCASMVRYTDTQYFGPGTRLTVL.

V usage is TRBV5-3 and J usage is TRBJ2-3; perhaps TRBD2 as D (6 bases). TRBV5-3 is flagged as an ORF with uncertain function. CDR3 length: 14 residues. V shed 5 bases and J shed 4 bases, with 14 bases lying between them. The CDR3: CARRGGSLADTQYF. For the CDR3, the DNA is TGTGCCAGAAGGGGGGGATCGCTCGCAGATACGCAGTATTTT.

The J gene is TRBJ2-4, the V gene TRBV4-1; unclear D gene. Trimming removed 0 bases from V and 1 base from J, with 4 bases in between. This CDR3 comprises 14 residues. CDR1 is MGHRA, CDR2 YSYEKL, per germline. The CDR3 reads CASSQDLAKNIQYF. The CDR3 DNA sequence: TGCGCCAGCAGCCAAGATCTGGCCAAAAACATTCAGTACTTC.

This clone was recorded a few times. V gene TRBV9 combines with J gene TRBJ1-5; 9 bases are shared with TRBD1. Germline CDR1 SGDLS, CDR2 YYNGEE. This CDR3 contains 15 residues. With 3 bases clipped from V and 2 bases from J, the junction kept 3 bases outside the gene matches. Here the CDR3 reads CASSGGQGGNQPQHF. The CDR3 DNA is TGTGCCAGCAGCGGGGGACAGGGTGGCAATCAGCCCCAGCATTTT.

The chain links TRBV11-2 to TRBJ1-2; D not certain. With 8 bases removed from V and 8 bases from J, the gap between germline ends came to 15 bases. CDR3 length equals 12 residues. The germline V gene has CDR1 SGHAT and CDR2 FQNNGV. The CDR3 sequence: CASGSLGGGYTF. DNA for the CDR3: TGTGCCAGCGGGTCCCTAGGAGGCGGCTACACCTTC.

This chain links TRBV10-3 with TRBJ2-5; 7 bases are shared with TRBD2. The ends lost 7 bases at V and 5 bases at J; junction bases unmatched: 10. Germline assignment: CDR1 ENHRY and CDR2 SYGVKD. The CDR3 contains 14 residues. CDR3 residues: CAIKRGGGKETQYF. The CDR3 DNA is TGTGCCATCAAGCGGGGAGGAGGGAAGGAGACCCAGTACTTC.

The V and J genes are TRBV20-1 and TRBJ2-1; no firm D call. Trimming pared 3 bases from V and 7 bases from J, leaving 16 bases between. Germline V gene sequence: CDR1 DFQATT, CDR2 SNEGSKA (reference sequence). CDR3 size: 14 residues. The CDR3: CSASRLGPGNEQFF. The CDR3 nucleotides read TGCAGTGCTAGTCGGCTAGGTCCCGGGAATGAGCAGTTCTTC.

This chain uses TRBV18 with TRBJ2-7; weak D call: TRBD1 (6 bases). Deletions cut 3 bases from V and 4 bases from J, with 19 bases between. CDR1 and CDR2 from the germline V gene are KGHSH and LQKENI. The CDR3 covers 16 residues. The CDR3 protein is CASSPLARGSGYEQYF. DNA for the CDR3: TGTGCCAGCTCACCGCTGGCCAGGGGATCAGGGTACGAGCAGTACTTC.

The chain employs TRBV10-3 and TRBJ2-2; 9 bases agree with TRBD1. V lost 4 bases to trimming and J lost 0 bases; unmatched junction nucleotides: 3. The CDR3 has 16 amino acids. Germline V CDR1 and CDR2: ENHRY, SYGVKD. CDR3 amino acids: CAISVGTGTNTGELFF. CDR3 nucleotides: TGTGCCATCAGTGTAGGGACAGGGACGAACACCGGGGAGCTGTTTTTT.

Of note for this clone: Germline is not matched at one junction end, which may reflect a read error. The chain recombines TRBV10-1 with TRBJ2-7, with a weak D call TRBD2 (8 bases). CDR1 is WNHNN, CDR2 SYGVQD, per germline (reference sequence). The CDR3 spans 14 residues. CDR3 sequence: CASPGRGLSHEQYF. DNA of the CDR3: TGCGCCAGCCCCGGGAGGGGGCTCTCCCACGAGCAGTACTTC.

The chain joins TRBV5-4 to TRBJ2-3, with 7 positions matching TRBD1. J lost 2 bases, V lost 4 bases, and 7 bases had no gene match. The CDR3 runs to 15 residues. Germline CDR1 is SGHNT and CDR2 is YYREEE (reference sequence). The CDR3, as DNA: TGTGCCAGCAGCCTCGCCGGGACAGACACAGATACGCAGTATTTT. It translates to CASSLAGTDTDTQYF.

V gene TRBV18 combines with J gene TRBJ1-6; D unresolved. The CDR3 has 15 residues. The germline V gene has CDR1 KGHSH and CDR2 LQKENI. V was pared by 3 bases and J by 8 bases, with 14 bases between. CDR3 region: CASSPGLLTDSPLHF. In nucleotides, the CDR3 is TGTGCCAGCTCACCGGGCCTACTGACCGATTCACCCCTCCACTTT.

The CDR3: CASSVSRGGEQFF. The CDR3 nucleotides read TGTGCCAGCAGTGTCTCGAGGGGAGGTGAGCAGTTCTTC. The chain is built from TRBV25-1 and TRBJ2-1; TRBD2 might be the D (6 bases). V was pared by 4 bases and J by 9 bases, with 13 bases between. The CDR3 has 13 amino acids. Germline V gives CDR1 MGHDK, CDR2 SYGVNS. Based on the CDR3 plus reference TRBV25-1 and TRBJ2-1, the full variable domain is EADIYQTPRYLVIGTGKKITLECSQTMGHDKMYWYQQDPGMELHLIHYSYGVNSTEKGDLSSESTVSRIRTEHFPLTLESARPSHTSQYLCASSVSRGGEQFFGPGTRLTVL.

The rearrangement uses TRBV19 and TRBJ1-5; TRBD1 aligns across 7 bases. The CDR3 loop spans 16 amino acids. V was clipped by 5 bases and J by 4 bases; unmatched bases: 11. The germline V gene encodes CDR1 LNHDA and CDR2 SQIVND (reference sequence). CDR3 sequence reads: CASSVHRDRPNQPQHF. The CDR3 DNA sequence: TGTGCCAGTAGTGTCCACCGGGACAGACCAAATCAGCCCCAGCATTTT.

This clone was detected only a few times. The CDR3 protein is CATRTGGTLLAQHF. Written as DNA, the CDR3 is TGTGCCACCAGGACAGGGGGCACCCTTTTAGCCCAGCATTTT. The chain combines TRBV6-5 with TRBJ1-5; 11 nucleotides match TRBD1. The junction had 13 bases not matched to a gene; V was cut back by 10 bases and J by 11 bases. Germline V gene data show CDR1 as MNHEY and CDR2 as SVGAGI. The CDR3 spans 14 residues.

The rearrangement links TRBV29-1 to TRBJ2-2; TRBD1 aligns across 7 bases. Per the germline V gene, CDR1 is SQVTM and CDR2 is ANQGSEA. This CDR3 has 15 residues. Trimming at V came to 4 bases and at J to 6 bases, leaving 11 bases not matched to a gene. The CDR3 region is CSVGKDRQASGELFF. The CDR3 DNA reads TGCAGCGTTGGGAAGGACAGGCAGGCGTCCGGGGAGCTGTTTTTT.

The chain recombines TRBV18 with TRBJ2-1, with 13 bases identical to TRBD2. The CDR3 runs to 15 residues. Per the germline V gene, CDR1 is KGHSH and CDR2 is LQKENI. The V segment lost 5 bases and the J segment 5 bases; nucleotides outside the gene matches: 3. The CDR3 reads CASSRGLAGDNEQFF. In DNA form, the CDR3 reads TGTGCCAGCTCAAGAGGACTAGCGGGGGACAATGAGCAGTTCTTC.

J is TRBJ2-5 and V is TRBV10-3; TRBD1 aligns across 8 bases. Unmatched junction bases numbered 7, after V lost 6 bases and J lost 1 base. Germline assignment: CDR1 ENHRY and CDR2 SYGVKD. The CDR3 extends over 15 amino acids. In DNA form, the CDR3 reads TGTGCCATCAGGGTACAGGGGGGTGGCCAAGAGACCCAGTACTTC. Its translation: CAIRVQGGGQETQYF.

CDR3 nucleotides: TGTGCCAGCAGCCATGGGGACAGGGTTAACACTGAAGCTTTCTTT. Encoded protein: CASSHGDRVNTEAFF. The V call is TRBV4-2, the J call TRBJ1-1; 9 nucleotides match TRBD1. V lost 3 bases, J lost 2 bases, and 4 bases stayed unmatched. The CDR3 is 15 amino acids. Germline V CDR1 and CDR2: LGHNA, YNFKEQ.

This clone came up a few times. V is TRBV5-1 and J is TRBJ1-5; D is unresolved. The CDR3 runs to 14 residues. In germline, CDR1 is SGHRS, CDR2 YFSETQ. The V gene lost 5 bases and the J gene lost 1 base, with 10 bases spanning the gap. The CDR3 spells CASRIVKSNQPQHF. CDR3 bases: TGCGCCAGCAGAATAGTAAAGAGCAATCAGCCCCAGCATTTT.

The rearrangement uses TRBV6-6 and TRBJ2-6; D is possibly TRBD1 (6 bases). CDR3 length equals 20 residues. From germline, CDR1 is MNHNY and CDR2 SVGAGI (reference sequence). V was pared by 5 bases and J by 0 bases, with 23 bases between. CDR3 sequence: CASSPRPDSSSYSGANVLTF. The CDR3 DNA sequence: TGTGCCAGCAGTCCCAGACCGGACAGCTCTAGTTACTCTGGGGCCAACGTCCTGACTTTC.